These 16 T cell receptor beta chains share one sample of origin, sequenced in a study of shared clonotypes between healthy human individuals. TCRdb keeps only in-frame clones here, not all; method: immunoSEQ multiplex PCR. The sample contains approximately 600,000 clones, 90% to 95% of which appear only once. The naive CD8 subset, CD45RO-negative cells positively selected for CCR7, excluded terminally differentiated effector memory CD45RA+ cells. Sample: naive CD8+ T cells sorted from blood. The receptors were gathered from a woman aged 25-40 years in good health.

The chain uses TRBV9 and TRBJ2-1; 11 nucleotides line up with TRBD2. J gave up 2 bases and V 3 bases, and 7 bases lay outside the gene matches. The CDR3 has 17 residues. Germline lookup yields CDR1 SGDLS and CDR2 YYNGEE. The CDR3 region has the DNA TGTGCCAGCAGCGGGAGGGGACTAGCGGAGACCTACAATGAGCAGTTCTTC. This sequence encodes CASSGRGLAETYNEQFF.

This rearrangement joins TRBV11-2 to TRBJ2-1, with 11 nucleotides matching TRBD2. The germline V gene encodes CDR1 SGHAT and CDR2 FQNNGV. V dropped 0 bases and J dropped 7; count of bases not matched to a gene: 2. This CDR3 comprises 15 residues. CDR3: CASSLELAGVNEQFF. CDR3 DNA sequence: TGTGCCAGCAGCTTAGAACTAGCGGGAGTAAATGAGCAGTTCTTC. Full variable domain (remainder filled in from reference TRBV11-2 and TRBJ2-1): EAGVAQSPRYKIIEKRQSVAFWCNPISGHATLYWYQQILGQGPKLLIQFQNNGVVDDSQLPKDRFSAERLKGVDSTLKIQPAKLEDSAVYLCASSLELAGVNEQFFGPGTRLTVL.

This chain uses TRBV14 with TRBJ2-3, with a tentative D call TRBD1 (5 bases). The CDR3 is made up of 14 amino acids. V lost 0 bases to trimming and J lost 6 bases, with 10 bases between them. Germline V gene sequence: CDR1 SGHDN, CDR2 FVKESK. The CDR3 DNA sequence: TGTGCCAGCAGCCAAGAGAGTGGGGCCGATACGCAGTATTTT. This gives the protein CASSQESGADTQYF.

In its sample, this clone was seen once. This chain uses TRBV27 with TRBJ2-5; no definite D call. V was shortened by 2 bases and J by 3 bases, with 7 bases between the two germline ends. The CDR3 extends over 13 amino acids. The V gene's germline CDR1 is MNHEY and CDR2 SMNVEV (reference sequence). CDR3 DNA: TGTGCCAGCAGTTTAGGGATTGAAGAGACCCAGTACTTC. It is translated as CASSLGIEETQYF.

With regard to this clone: Other nucleotide sequences in the sample specify the same CDR3. The chain is built from TRBV9 and TRBJ1-3; 7 positions agree with TRBD1. There are 15 residues in the CDR3. With V trimmed by 0 bases and J by 4 bases, 4 bases remained unmatched. Germline V gene data show CDR1 as SGDLS and CDR2 as YYNGEE. CDR3 in DNA: TGTGCCAGCAGCGTAGCGGGACAGCTGGGAAACACCATATATTTT. This gives the protein CASSVAGQLGNTIYF.

The chain employs TRBV29-1 and TRBJ2-1, with TRBD2 matching 14 bases. The V gene end was trimmed by 8 bases and the J gene end by 8 bases; junction bases not matched to a gene: 5. This CDR3 contains 13 residues. Per the germline V gene, CDR1 is SQVTM and CDR2 is ANQGSEA. CDR3: CSSKTSGRDEQFF. CDR3 bases: TGCAGCTCCAAGACTAGCGGGAGGGATGAGCAGTTCTTC.

V usage is TRBV2 and J usage is TRBJ1-2; TRBD1 is a possible D gene (6 bases). Trimming shortened V by 2 bases and J by 5 bases, and 24 bases separated the two germline ends. CDR3 length: 18 amino acids. Germline V lookup: CDR1 SNHLY, CDR2 FYNNEI. The CDR3 nucleotides are TGTGCCAGCAGTGAACTTTGGTCAGGGGCAGCGGAAACATATGGCTACACCTTC. It encodes CASSELWSGAAETYGYTF.

This chain links TRBV7-9 with TRBJ1-4; D not certain. V gave up 7 bases and J gave up 0 bases, with 6 bases separating them. CDR3 size: 13 residues. Germline V CDR1 and CDR2: SEHNR, FQNEAQ (reference sequence). The chain's CDR3 is CASMATTNEKLFF. DNA for the CDR3: TGTGCCAGCATGGCTACAACTAATGAAAAACTGTTTTTT.

The chain links TRBV10-3 to TRBJ2-7; D is perhaps TRBD1 (5 bases). Germline V gene data show CDR1 as ENHRY and CDR2 as SYGVKD. CDR3 length: 17 residues. Trimming took 3 bases from V and 7 from J, leaving 25 bases between them. The CDR3 loop reads CAISDRGNGPRLGEQYF. The CDR3 DNA reads as TGTGCCATCAGTGATAGGGGTAACGGACCCCGATTAGGGGAGCAGTACTTC.

The V call is TRBV5-1, the J call TRBJ2-1, with 12 bases fitting TRBD2. The CDR3 runs 16 residues. V trimming: 4 bases; J trimming: 4 bases; junction bases outside the gene matches: 6. Germline values: CDR1 SGHRS, CDR2 YFSETQ. CDR3 sequence: CASSLWTSGVYNEQFF. CDR3 nucleotides: TGCGCCAGCAGCCTCTGGACTAGCGGGGTTTACAATGAGCAGTTCTTC.

This chain links TRBV20-1 with TRBJ2-7; D is possibly TRBD1 or TRBD2 (5 bases each). There are 10 residues in the CDR3. CDR1 and CDR2 (germline): DFQATT, SNEGSKA (reference sequence). Trimming removed 5 bases from V and 4 bases from J, with 6 bases in between. The CDR3 DNA reads as TGCAGTGCTTGGGGGTACGAGCAGTACTTC. Protein product: CSAWGYEQYF.

This sequence joins TRBV5-6 and TRBJ1-2; D may be TRBD1 (5 bases). Trimming shortened V by 1 base and J by 8 bases, and 9 bases separated the two germline ends. The V gene's germline CDR1 is SGHDT and CDR2 YYEEEE. CDR3 length equals 12 residues. This CDR3 is CASSLLGGGYTF. The CDR3 region has the DNA TGTGCCAGCAGCTTGCTGGGGGGAGGCTACACCTTC.

The chain couples TRBV2 to TRBJ2-7; TRBD2 might be the D (6 bases). The germline V and J ends were trimmed by 4 bases and 2 bases, with 12 bases remaining between them. CDR3 length: 14 amino acids. Germline CDR1 SNHLY, CDR2 FYNNEI. For the CDR3, the DNA is TGTGCCAGCAGTGGGACTACCAGAACCTACGAGCAGTACTTC. This codes for CASSGTTRTYEQYF.

V gene TRBV29-1 combines with J gene TRBJ2-5, with 8 nucleotides matching TRBD2. J gave up 5 bases and V 8 bases, and 13 bases lay outside the gene matches. This CDR3 comprises 14 residues. CDR1 and CDR2 from the germline V gene are SQVTM and ANQGSEA. Here the CDR3 reads CSLLDRGGHETQYF. CDR3 in DNA: TGCAGCTTACTCGACCGGGGGGGGCATGAGACCCAGTACTTC.

The chain joins TRBV19 to TRBJ1-1, with D maybe TRBD1 (5 bases). This CDR3 has 13 residues. Trimming pared 7 bases from V and 0 bases from J, leaving 9 bases between. Per the germline V gene, CDR1 is LNHDA and CDR2 is SQIVND (reference sequence). CDR3 loop: CASTGRLNTEAFF. In nucleotides, the CDR3 is TGTGCCAGTACGGGACGGCTGAACACTGAAGCTTTCTTT.

This chain connects TRBV6-1 to TRBJ2-2; 7 bases map to TRBD2. Unmatched junction bases numbered 10, after V lost 1 base and J lost 5 bases. Per germline, CDR1 MNHNS and CDR2 SASEGT. The CDR3 has 17 residues. In DNA form, the CDR3 reads TGTGCCAGCAGTGAAGGACTTAGCGGGCTCTGGACCGGGGAGCTGTTTTTT. It translates to CASSEGLSGLWTGELFF.